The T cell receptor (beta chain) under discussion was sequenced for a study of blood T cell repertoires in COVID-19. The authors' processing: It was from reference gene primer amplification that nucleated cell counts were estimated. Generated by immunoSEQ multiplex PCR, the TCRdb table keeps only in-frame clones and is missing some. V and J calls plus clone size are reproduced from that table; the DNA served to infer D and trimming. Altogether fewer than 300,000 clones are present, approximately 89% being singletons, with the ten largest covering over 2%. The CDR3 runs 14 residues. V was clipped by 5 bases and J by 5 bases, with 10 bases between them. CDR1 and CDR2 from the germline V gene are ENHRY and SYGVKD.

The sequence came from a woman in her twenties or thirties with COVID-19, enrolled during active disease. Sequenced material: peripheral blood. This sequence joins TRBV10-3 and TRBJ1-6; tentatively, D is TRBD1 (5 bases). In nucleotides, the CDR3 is TGTGCCATCAGTCAGGGAACTGATAATTCACCCCTCCACTTT. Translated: CAISQGTDNSPLHF.